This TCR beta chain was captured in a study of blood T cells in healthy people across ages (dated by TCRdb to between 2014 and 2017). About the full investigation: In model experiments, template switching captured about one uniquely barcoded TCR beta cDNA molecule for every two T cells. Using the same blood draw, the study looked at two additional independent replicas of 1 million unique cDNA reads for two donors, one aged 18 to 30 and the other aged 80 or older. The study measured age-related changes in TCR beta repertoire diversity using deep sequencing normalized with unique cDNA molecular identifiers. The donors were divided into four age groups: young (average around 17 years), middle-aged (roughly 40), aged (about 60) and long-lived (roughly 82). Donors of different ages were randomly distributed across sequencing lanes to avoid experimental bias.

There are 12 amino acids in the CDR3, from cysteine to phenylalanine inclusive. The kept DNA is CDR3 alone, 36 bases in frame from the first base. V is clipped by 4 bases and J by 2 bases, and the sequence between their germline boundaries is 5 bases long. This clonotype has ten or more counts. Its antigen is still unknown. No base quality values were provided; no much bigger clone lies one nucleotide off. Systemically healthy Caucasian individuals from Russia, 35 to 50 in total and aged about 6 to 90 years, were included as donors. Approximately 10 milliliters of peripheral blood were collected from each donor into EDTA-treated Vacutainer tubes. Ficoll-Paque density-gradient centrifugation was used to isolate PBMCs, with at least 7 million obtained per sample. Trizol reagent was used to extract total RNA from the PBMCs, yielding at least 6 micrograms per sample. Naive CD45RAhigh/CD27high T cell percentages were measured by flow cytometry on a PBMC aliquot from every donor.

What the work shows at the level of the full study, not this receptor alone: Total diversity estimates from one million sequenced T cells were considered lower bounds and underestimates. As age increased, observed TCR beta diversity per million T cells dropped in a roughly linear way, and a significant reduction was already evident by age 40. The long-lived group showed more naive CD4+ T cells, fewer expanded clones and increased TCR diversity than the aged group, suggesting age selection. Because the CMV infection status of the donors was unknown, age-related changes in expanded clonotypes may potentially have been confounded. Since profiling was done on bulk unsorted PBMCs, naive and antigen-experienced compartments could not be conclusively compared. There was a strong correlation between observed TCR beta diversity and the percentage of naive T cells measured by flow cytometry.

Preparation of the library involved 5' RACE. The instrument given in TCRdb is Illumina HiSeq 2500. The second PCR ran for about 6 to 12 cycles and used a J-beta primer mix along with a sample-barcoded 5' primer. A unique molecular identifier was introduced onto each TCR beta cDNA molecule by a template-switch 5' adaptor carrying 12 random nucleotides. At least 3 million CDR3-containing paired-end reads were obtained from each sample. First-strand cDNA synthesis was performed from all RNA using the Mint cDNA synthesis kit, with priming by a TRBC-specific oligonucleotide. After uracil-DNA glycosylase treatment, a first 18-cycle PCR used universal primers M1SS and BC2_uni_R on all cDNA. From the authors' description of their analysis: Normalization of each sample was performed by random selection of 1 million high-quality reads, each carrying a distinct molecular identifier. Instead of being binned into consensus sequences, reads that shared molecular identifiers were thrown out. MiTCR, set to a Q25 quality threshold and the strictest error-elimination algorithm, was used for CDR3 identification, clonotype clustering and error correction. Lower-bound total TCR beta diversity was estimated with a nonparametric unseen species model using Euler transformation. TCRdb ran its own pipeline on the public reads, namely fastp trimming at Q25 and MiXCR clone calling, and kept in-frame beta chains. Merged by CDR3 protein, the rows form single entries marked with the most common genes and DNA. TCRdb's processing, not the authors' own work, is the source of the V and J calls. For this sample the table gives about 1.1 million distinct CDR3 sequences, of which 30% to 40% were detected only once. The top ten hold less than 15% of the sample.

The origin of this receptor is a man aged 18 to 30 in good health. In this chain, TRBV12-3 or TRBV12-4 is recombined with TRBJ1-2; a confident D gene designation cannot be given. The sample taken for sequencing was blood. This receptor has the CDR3 CASSSTNYGYTF. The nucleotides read TGTGCCAGCAGTTCCACCAACTATGGCTACACCTTC.